This TCR beta chain is from a study of identical twins. A remark on this clonotype: Its antigen is undetermined.

Regarding the study as a whole: Insertions were reduced in abundant cord blood beta clonotypes but not in memory repertoires. The same donors were not followed; conclusions instead depended on cross-sectional statistical analysis.

The V gene lost 0 bases and the J gene lost 4 bases, with 17 bases spanning the gap. Germline lookup yields CDR1 SEHNR and CDR2 FQNEAQ (reference sequence). The CDR3 has 17 amino acids. Unique molecular identifiers were present on the cDNA, which also gained a universal primer site by template switching. A single record per CDR3 protein comes from TCRdb applying MiXCR to the 5' RACE reads. The table lists roughly 190,000 distinct CDR3 sequences, approximately 15% of them singletons. These data are also associated with another study on T cells expressing NK-cell markers.

The clonotype comes from a woman younger than 35 in good health. J is TRBJ2-3 and V is TRBV7-9; D gene uncertain. What was sequenced was CD8+ T cells sorted from blood. DNA of the CDR3: TGTGCCAGCAGCTTAGCCCACAGAACTTTGTTCGCAGATACGCAGTATTTT. It yields the protein CASSLAHRTLFADTQYF.